The text below deals with one TCR beta chain. Its antigen remains unidentified. The data belong to a study of chemoradiotherapy in HPV16-positive cancers. General study points: HPV-specific T cells were functionally defined from only a couple of HPV16-positive patients. In HPV16-positive patients, HPV-responsive T-cell expansion tracked better recurrence-free survival.

Over chemoradiotherapy, repertoires were sampled more than once. TCRdb keeps only in-frame clones here, not all; method: immunoSEQ multiplex PCR. The sample contains approximately 30,000 clones, around 89% of which appear only once. Germline V gene data show CDR1 as ENHRY and CDR2 as SYGVKD. The CDR3 runs to 13 residues. The V segment lost 7 bases and the J segment 4 bases; nucleotides outside the gene matches: 4. The chain combines TRBV10-3 with TRBJ1-1, with 9 positions matching TRBD1. The input for sequencing was blood, taken from a patient who underwent chemoradiotherapy. The sequence was collected from a human donor with HPV-associated anogenital cancer. CDR3 protein: CAITKTGGTEAFF. CDR3 DNA sequence: TGTGCCATCACAAAGACAGGGGGCACTGAAGCTTTCTTT.